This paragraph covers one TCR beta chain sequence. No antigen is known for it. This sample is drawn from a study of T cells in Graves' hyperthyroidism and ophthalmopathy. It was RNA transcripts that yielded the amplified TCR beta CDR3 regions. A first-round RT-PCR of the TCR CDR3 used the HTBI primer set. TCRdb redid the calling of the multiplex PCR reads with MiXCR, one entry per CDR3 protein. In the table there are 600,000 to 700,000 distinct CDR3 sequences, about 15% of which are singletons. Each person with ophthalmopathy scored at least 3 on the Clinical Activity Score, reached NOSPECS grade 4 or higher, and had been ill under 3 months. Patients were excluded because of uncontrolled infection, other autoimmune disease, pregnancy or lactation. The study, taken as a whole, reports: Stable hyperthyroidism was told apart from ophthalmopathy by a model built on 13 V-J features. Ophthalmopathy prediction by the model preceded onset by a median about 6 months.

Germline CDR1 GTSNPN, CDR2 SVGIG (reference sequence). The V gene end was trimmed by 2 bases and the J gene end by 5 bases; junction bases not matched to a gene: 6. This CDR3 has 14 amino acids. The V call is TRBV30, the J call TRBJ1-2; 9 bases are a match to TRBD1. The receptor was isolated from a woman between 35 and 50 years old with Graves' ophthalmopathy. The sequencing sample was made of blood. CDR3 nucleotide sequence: TGTGCCTGGAGTCTCGACAGGGGGGTTTATGGCTACACCTTC. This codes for CAWSLDRGVYGYTF. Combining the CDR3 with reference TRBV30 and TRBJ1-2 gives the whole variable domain SQTIHQWPATLVQPVGSPLSLECTVEGTSNPNLYWYRQAAGRGLQLLFYSVGIGQISSEVPQNLSASRPQDRQFILSSKKLLLSDSGFYLCAWSLDRGVYGYTFGSGTRLTVV.